This section outlines one T cell receptor beta chain sequence together with its context. From alopecia areata patients, lesional scalp punch biopsies and peripheral blood were collected. Researchers picked out CD4+ and CD8+ T cells from PBMCs by sorting. The data are from a study of CD8+ T cells in alopecia areata. The overall study: Oral tofacitinib, 5 to 10 mg twice daily, was given in an open-label trial. Tofacitinib therapy lasting 6 to 18 months was followed by 6 months off drug.

Extracted RNA was reverse transcribed into cDNA, the sequencing template. TCRdb's copy holds only in-frame clones and misses some; the assay was immunoSEQ multiplex PCR. The sample contains some 240,000 clones, approximately 52% of which appear only once. There are 11 residues in the CDR3. V lost 3 bases to trimming and J lost 5 bases, with 7 bases between them. CDR1 and CDR2 (germline): DFQATT, SNEGSKA (reference sequence). The sample was CD4+ T cells sorted from blood, taken at week 0. This clonotype was obtained from a human donor with alopecia areata. The chain joins TRBV20-1 to TRBJ2-5; D call uncertain. CDR3 sequence: CSARFAETQYF. The CDR3 DNA reads as TGCAGTGCTAGGTTTGCGGAGACCCAGTACTTC.